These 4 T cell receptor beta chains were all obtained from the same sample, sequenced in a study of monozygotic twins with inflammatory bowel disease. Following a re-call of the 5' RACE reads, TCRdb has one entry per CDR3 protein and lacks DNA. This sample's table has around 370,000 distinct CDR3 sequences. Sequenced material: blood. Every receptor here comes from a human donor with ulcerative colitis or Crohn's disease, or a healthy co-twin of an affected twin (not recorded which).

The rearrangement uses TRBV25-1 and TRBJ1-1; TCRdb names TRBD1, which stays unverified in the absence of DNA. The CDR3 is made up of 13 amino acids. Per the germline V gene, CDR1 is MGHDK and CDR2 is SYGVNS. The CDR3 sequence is CASSEHRVSEAFF.

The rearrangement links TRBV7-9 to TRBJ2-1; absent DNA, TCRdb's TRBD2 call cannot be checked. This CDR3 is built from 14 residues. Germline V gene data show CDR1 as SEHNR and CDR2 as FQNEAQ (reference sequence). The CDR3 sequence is CASSLGAEMREQFF. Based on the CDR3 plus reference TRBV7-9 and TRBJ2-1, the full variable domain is DTGVSQNPRHKITKRGQNVTFRCDPISEHNRLYWYRQTLGQGPEFLTYFQNEAQLEKSRLLSDRFSAERPKGSFSTLEIQRTEQGDSAMYLCASSLGAEMREQFFGPGTRLTVL.

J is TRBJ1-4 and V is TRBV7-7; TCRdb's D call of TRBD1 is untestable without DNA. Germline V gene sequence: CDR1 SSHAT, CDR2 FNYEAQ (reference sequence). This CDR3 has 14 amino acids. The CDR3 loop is CASSRDRHNEKLFF.

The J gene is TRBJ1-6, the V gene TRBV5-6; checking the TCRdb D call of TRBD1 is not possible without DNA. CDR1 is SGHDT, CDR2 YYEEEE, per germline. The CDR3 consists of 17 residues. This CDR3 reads CASSLGPGTVRNSPLHF.